The next 27 T cell receptor beta chains were all read from a single sample in a study of cytomegalovirus exposure and HLA in healthy donors. PCR amplification relied on 60 Vbeta primers (plus 13 Jbeta primers). Assay used: immunoSEQ multiplex PCR; TCRdb lists only in-frame clones, some missing. The repertoire holds about 200,000 clones, with around 79% as singletons. The sequencing input was PBMCs. The receptor source for this set is a woman aged 30 to 39 in good health and CMV-seropositive.

The rearrangement joins TRBV11-2 to TRBJ1-3; D gene ambiguous. Trimming left V 5 bases short and J 5 bases short, with 10 bases between. CDR3 length equals 13 residues. Germline CDR1 is SGHAT and CDR2 is FQNNGV. Here the CDR3 DNA reads TGTGCCAGCAGCCCACTAGCCAGAAACACCATATATTTT. Its protein is CASSPLARNTIYF.

The table lists this clone with a few counts. The chain is built from TRBV5-6 and TRBJ2-1; D is ambiguous. This CDR3 has 15 residues. The germline CDR1 and CDR2 sequences are SGHDT and YYEEEE. The ends were cut back, 1 base at V and 3 bases at J, with 11 bases in the middle. As DNA, the CDR3 is TGTGCCAGCAGCTTGCCGCGCGCGAACTACAATGAGCAGTTCTTC. Protein: CASSLPRANYNEQFF.

CDR3 in DNA: TGCGCCAGCAGTCACCGACTAGCGGGAGTTTACGAGCAGTACTTC. This gives the protein CASSHRLAGVYEQYF. The rearrangement links TRBV4-1 to TRBJ2-7, with 12 bases fitting TRBD2. J was trimmed by 4 bases and V by 6 bases; bases with no gene match: 7. The CDR3 contains 15 residues. The germline V gene encodes CDR1 MGHRA and CDR2 YSYEKL.

The chain recombines TRBV4-1 with TRBJ1-2; tentatively, D is TRBD1 (5 bases). Looked up from germline, CDR1 is MGHRA and CDR2 is YSYEKL. This CDR3 region has 13 residues. Trimming shortened V by 0 bases and J by 8 bases, and 10 bases separated the two germline ends. The CDR3 protein is CASSQDRAGGYTF. In nucleotides, the CDR3 is TGCGCCAGCAGCCAAGACAGGGCCGGGGGCTACACCTTC.

V is TRBV6-1 and J is TRBJ2-7, with 7 positions matching TRBD1. This CDR3 has 15 amino acids. After removal of 0 bases from V and 5 bases from J, the junction contained 7 bases not matched to a gene. CDR1 and CDR2 from the germline V gene are MNHNS and SASEGT. For the CDR3, the DNA is TGTGCCAGCAGTGAAGCGACAGGGAAGAGGGACGAGCAGTACTTC. The encoded protein is CASSEATGKRDEQYF.

V usage is TRBV27 and J usage is TRBJ2-7; the D gene is possibly TRBD2 (5 bases). The CDR3 is made up of 14 amino acids. The ends were cut back, 0 bases at V and 3 bases at J, with 9 bases in the middle. Germline V gene data show CDR1 as MNHEY and CDR2 as SMNVEV (reference sequence). Written as DNA, the CDR3 is TGTGCCAGCAGTTTATCGGCGGGCTACTACGAGCAGTACTTC. It encodes CASSLSAGYYEQYF.

The chain combines TRBV4-2 with TRBJ1-2, with D unresolved. Germline V gene data show CDR1 as LGHNA and CDR2 as YNFKEQ. The CDR3 has 12 amino acids. Trimming shortened V by 4 bases and J by 8 bases, and 11 bases separated the two germline ends. CDR3: CASSPGERGYTF. The CDR3 nucleotides read TGTGCCAGCAGCCCCGGGGAGAGAGGCTACACCTTC.

This clone has just a few counts. CDR3 sequence: CASSDSLATNEKLFF. CDR3 DNA sequence: TGCGCCAGCAGCGATAGCCTAGCAACTAATGAAAAACTGTTTTTT. This sequence joins TRBV4-1 and TRBJ1-4; D uncertain. Trimming left V 5 bases short and J 0 bases short, with 10 bases between. The CDR3 consists of 15 residues. Germline CDR1 reads MGHRA; CDR2 reads YSYEKL.

The chain has TRBV5-4 and TRBJ1-2; D uncertain. The length of the CDR3 is 13 residues. Deletions cut 2 bases from V and 4 bases from J, with 9 bases between. Germline CDR1 reads SGHNT; CDR2 reads YYREEE (reference sequence). The CDR3 loop reads CASSFKDTYGYTF. The CDR3 coding sequence is TGTGCCAGCAGCTTCAAAGACACCTATGGCTACACCTTC.

V gene TRBV2 combines with J gene TRBJ2-7, with TRBD2 matching 13 bases. Per germline, CDR1 SNHLY and CDR2 FYNNEI. The J segment lost 7 bases and the V segment lost 4 bases, leaving 4 bases of the junction unmatched. CDR3 length: 14 residues. The CDR3: CASSGLAGGWEQYF. CDR3 DNA: TGTGCCAGCAGTGGACTAGCGGGAGGTTGGGAGCAGTACTTC.

This clone was counted a few times. The chain couples TRBV27 to TRBJ2-6, with a possible D match to TRBD1 (7 bases). Trimming pared 4 bases from V and 4 bases from J, leaving 17 bases between. Germline values: CDR1 MNHEY, CDR2 SMNVEV (reference sequence). There are 17 residues in the CDR3. CDR3 amino acids: CASSSLTGRFGANVLTF. In DNA, the CDR3 is TGTGCCAGCAGTTCATTGACAGGGAGGTTCGGGGCCAACGTCCTGACTTTC.

The chain couples TRBV5-4 to TRBJ2-1; 8 positions match TRBD2. The CDR3 has 15 residues. Germline V gene data show CDR1 as SGHNT and CDR2 as YYREEE (reference sequence). With V trimmed by 5 bases and J by 8 bases, 12 bases remained unmatched. CDR3 nucleotide sequence: TGTGCCAGCAGGCTTCGGGGGGGCCTTATCGATGAGCAGTTCTTC. Translated, it gives CASRLRGGLIDEQFF.

The chain joins TRBV5-8 to TRBJ2-7; tentative D call: TRBD2 (5 bases). The CDR3 extends over 16 amino acids. Germline V gene data show CDR1 as SGHTS and CDR2 as YDEGEE. V dropped 1 base and J dropped 0 bases, with 14 bases sitting between them. The DNA for the CDR3 is TGTGCCAGCAGCTTGTCCCGGGGAACAAGCTCCTACGAGCAGTACTTC. It is translated as CASSLSRGTSSYEQYF. The full variable domain, its missing parts supplied by reference TRBV5-8 and TRBJ2-7, is EAGVTQSPTHLIKTRGQQATLRCSPISGHTSVYWYQQALGLGLQFLLWYDEGEERNRGNFPPRFSGRQFPNYSSELNVNALELEDSALYLCASSLSRGTSSYEQYFGPGTRLTVT.

The V gene is TRBV29-1, the J gene TRBJ2-7; 7 nucleotides line up with TRBD1. Germline assignment: CDR1 SQVTM and CDR2 ANQGSEA. This CDR3 is 14 amino acids long. V shed 6 bases, J shed 0 bases, and the junction held 8 bases outside the gene matches. CDR3 amino acids: CSVAPRTGSYEQYF. The CDR3 nucleotides are TGCAGCGTGGCCCCTCGGACAGGCTCCTACGAGCAGTACTTC.

This clone was recorded only once. The V gene is TRBV18, the J gene TRBJ2-2; D is perhaps TRBD1 (6 bases). CDR1 is KGHSH and CDR2 is LQKENI in the germline V gene. V shed 0 bases and J shed 6 bases, with 20 bases lying between them. The CDR3 runs to 18 residues. The CDR3 DNA is TGTGCCAGCTCACCACCCCAGGTGCAGGGGAGTATGGCCGGGGAGCTGTTTTTT. Translated, it gives CASSPPQVQGSMAGELFF.

A single count supports this clone. This chain links TRBV28 with TRBJ1-5; no reliable D call. V was clipped by 7 bases and J by 0 bases, with 13 bases between them. Germline assignment: CDR1 MDHEN and CDR2 SYDVKM. This CDR3 comprises 15 residues. CDR3 protein: CASTLATDSNQPQHF. The CDR3 DNA reads as TGTGCCAGCACCCTGGCAACAGATAGCAATCAGCCCCAGCATTTT.

V gene TRBV15 combines with J gene TRBJ2-4, with D possibly matching TRBD1 (5 bases). Germline-derived CDR1 and CDR2 are LNHNV and YYDKDF (reference sequence). The CDR3 totals 14 residues. Trimming pared 2 bases from V and 6 bases from J, leaving 11 bases between. The CDR3 DNA is TGTGCCACCAGCAGACAGGGTCTGGGAAACATTCAGTACTTC. This translates into CATSRQGLGNIQYF.

Notes on this clone: In the same sample, other DNA sequences code for this CDR3. This rearrangement joins TRBV6-5 to TRBJ2-7; the D gene is possibly TRBD1 (6 bases). The CDR3 covers 12 residues. V lost 2 bases, J lost 5 bases, and 7 bases lay in between. Germline V lookup: CDR1 MNHEY, CDR2 SVGAGI. The CDR3 loop reads CASSYRGNEQYF. The CDR3 DNA reads TGTGCCAGCAGTTACAGGGGGAACGAGCAGTACTTC.

The chain has TRBV30 and TRBJ1-5; D is ambiguous. The CDR3 length is 14 residues. V lost 0 bases to trimming and J lost 5 bases, with 11 bases between them. Looked up from germline, CDR1 is GTSNPN and CDR2 is SVGIG (reference sequence). The CDR3 nucleotides are TGTGCCTGGAGTGTAAGAATGGGAGATCAGCCCCAGCATTTT. This encodes CAWSVRMGDQPQHF.

As regards this clone: This specimen includes other DNA sequences encoding the same CDR3. The chain links TRBV18 to TRBJ2-7, with D unresolved. The CDR3 is 13 residues long. The germline V gene has CDR1 KGHSH and CDR2 LQKENI. Deletions cut 2 bases from V and 0 bases from J, with 5 bases between. The CDR3 nucleotides read TGTGCCAGCTCACCAGACTCCTCCTACGAGCAGTACTTC. Translation: CASSPDSSYEQYF.

The V call is TRBV27, the J call TRBJ2-1; TRBD2 matches at 8 bases. The CDR3 sequence is 16 residues long. Germline CDR1 reads MNHEY; CDR2 reads SMNVEV (reference sequence). V dropped 4 bases and J dropped 3; count of bases not matched to a gene: 8. In DNA, the CDR3 is TGTGCCAGCAGTTCCTTAAGCGGGGGCTACTACAATGAGCAGTTCTTC. Protein product: CASSSLSGGYYNEQFF.

This chain links TRBV9 with TRBJ2-2, with TRBD2 matching over 7 bases. The germline V gene has CDR1 SGDLS and CDR2 YYNGEE. V was clipped by 4 bases and J by 5 bases; unmatched bases: 8. There are 15 residues in the CDR3. The CDR3 spells CASSPAEAGTGELFF. The CDR3 DNA sequence: TGTGCCAGCAGCCCGGCAGAAGCGGGAACCGGGGAGCTGTTTTTT.

This clone was seen a few times. The same CDR3 also results from other DNA sequences found in this sample. CDR3 nucleotides: TGCGCCAGCAGCCAAGAATCCGGGAGCTCCTACGAGCAGTACTTC. This codes for CASSQESGSSYEQYF. The chain joins TRBV4-3 to TRBJ2-7, with D perhaps TRBD2 (6 bases). The germline V gene encodes CDR1 LGHNA and CDR2 YSLEER. V lost 0 bases, J lost 0 bases, and 9 bases lay in between. This CDR3 region has 15 residues.

The rearrangement uses TRBV9 and TRBJ2-1, with TRBD2 matching 10 bases. This CDR3 is 16 amino acids long. The germline gives CDR1 SGDLS, CDR2 YYNGEE. V gave up 0 bases and J gave up 6 bases; unmatched junction bases: 6. Here the CDR3 DNA reads TGTGCCAGCAGCGTAGACAGCGGGGGGGCCGGCAATGAGCAGTTCTTC. It codes for CASSVDSGGAGNEQFF.

CDR3 nucleotide sequence: TGTGCCAGCAGCTCGAACCCGGGACAGGGTGCCTACGAGCAGTACTTC. It encodes CASSSNPGQGAYEQYF. The chain joins TRBV7-2 to TRBJ2-7; TRBD1 aligns across 9 bases. The V and J ends lost 4 bases and 2 bases, in that order; junction bases with no gene match: 9. This CDR3 has 16 amino acids. Per germline, CDR1 SGHTA and CDR2 FQGNSA.

The V call is TRBV11-2, the J call TRBJ2-7; possible D gene TRBD2, 5 bases. Germline CDR1 is SGHAT and CDR2 is FQNNGV. V dropped 5 bases and J dropped 6 bases, with 14 bases sitting between them. The CDR3 length is 13 residues. The CDR3 region is CASSATSRTEQYF. The CDR3, as DNA: TGTGCCAGCAGCGCCACTAGTAGGACCGAGCAGTACTTC.

V is TRBV7-2 and J is TRBJ2-7; TRBD2 is a possible D gene (6 bases). The CDR3 is 14 residues long. CDR1 is SGHTA and CDR2 is FQGNSA in the germline V gene. With 4 bases removed from V and 0 bases from J, the gap between germline ends came to 10 bases. The DNA of the CDR3 is TGTGCCAGCAGCTACGCCGGGAGCTCCTACGAGCAGTACTTC. Translated, it gives CASSYAGSSYEQYF.